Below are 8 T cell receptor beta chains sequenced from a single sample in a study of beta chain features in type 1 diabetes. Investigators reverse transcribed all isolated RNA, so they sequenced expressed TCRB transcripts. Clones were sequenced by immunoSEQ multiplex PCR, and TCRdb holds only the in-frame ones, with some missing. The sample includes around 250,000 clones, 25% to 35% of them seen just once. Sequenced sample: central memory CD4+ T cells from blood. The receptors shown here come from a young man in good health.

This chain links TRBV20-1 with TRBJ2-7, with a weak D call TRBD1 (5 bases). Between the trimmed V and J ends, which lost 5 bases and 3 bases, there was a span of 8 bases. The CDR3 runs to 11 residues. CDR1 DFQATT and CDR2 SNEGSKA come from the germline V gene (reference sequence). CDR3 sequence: CSASDSYEQYF. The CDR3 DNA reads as TGCAGTGCTTCAGACAGCTACGAGCAGTACTTC.

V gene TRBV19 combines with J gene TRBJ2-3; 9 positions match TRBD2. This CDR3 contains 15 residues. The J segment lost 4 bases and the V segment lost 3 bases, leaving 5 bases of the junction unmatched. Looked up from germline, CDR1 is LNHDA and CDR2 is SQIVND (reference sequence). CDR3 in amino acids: CASSIEAGGSDTQYF. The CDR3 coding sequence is TGTGCCAGTAGTATCGAAGCGGGAGGCTCAGATACGCAGTATTTT. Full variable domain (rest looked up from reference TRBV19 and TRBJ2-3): DGGITQSPKYLFRKEGQNVTLSCEQNLNHDAMYWYRQDPGQGLRLIYYSQIVNDFQKGDIAEGYSVSREKKESFPLTVTSAQKNPTAFYLCASSIEAGGSDTQYFGPGTRLTVL.

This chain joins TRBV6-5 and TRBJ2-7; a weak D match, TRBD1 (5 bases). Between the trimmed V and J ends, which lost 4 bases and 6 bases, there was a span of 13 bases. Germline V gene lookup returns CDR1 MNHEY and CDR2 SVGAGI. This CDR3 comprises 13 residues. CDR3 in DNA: TGTGCCAGCAGTTCGGGCAGGGCGTCCGAGCAGTACTTC. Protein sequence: CASSSGRASEQYF.

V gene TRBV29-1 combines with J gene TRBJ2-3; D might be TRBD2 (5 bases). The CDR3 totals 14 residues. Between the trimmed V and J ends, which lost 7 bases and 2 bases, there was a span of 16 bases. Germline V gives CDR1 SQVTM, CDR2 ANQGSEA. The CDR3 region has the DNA TGCAGCGCCGCCTCCGGACTTTCCACAGATACGCAGTATTTT. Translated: CSAASGLSTDTQYF.

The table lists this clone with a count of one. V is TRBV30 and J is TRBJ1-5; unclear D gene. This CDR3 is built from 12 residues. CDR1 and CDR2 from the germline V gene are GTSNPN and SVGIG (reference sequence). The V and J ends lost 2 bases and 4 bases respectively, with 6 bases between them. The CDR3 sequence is CAWSRGNQPQHF. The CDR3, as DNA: TGTGCCTGGAGTCGGGGAAATCAGCCCCAGCATTTT.

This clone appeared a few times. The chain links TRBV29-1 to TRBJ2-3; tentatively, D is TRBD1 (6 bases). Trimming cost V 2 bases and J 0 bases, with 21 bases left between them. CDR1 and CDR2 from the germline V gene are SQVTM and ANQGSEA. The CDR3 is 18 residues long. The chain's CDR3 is CSVENRVFGEASTDTQYF. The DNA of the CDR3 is TGCAGCGTTGAAAACAGGGTTTTTGGGGAAGCTAGCACAGATACGCAGTATTTT.

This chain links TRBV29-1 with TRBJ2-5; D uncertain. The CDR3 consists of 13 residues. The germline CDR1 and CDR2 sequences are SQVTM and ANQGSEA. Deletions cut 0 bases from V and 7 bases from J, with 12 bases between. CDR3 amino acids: CSVEDRGEATQYF. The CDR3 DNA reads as TGCAGCGTTGAAGATCGTGGAGAGGCGACCCAGTACTTC.

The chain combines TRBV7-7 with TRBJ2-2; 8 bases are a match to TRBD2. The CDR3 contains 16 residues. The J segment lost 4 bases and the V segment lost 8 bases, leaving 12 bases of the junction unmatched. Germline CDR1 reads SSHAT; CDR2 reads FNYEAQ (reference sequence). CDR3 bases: TGTGCCAGCCGCGAGGCGGGGGGCGCCGGCACCGGGGAGCTGTTTTTT. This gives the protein CASREAGGAGTGELFF.